This T cell receptor beta chain was sequenced in a study of blood T cell repertoires in COVID-19. About the research overall: Sources were T cells, B-cell-depleted T cells, or PBMCs; the material itself was cDNA or gDNA.

As originally analysed: Cell counts per sample came from amplifying reference gene primers. Clones were read by immunoSEQ multiplex PCR, and TCRdb kept only the in-frame ones, dropping some. The V and J calls and clone size were taken over from that table, and D and trimming were inferred from the DNA. The table has about 120,000 clones, roughly 84% seen once. The V gene's germline CDR1 is SGHNT and CDR2 YYREEE (reference sequence). This CDR3 has 15 residues. V dropped 0 bases and J dropped 3 bases, with 11 bases sitting between them. Donors of Cohort 3 who recovered were those that had two negative PCRs, clearance, or symptom resolution.

The receptor comes from a woman under 40 who had recovered from COVID-19. The chain joins TRBV5-4 to TRBJ2-3; D gene unclear. The sample taken for sequencing was PBMCs or T cells enriched from blood (not recorded which). The CDR3: CASSLDPLGTDTQYF. CDR3 coding DNA: TGTGCCAGCAGCTTGGACCCTCTAGGTACAGATACGCAGTATTTT.